What follows are 5 T cell receptor beta chains derived from one specimen sequenced in a study of vaccination and CD4 T cells after COVID-19. No antigen is known for these receptors. Noted treatment: roughly 11-day PBMC culture with coronavirus spike peptide pools or control peptides (ViraFEST assay). Cultured CD4+ T cells had their DNA profiled by the Oncomine TCR Beta short-read assay. TCRdb independently ran MiXCR on the PCR reads; one entry per CDR3 protein. This table has under 3,500 distinct CDR3 sequences, roughly a quarter appearing once. The input for sequencing was CD4+ T cells from blood, cultured in vitro, taken after SARS-CoV-2 vaccination. The receptors derive from a human donor who had recovered from COVID-19.

By sample fraction, this clonotype is medium-sized. The J gene is TRBJ2-5, the V gene TRBV20-1; D possibly corresponds to TRBD1 (5 bases). The length of the CDR3 is 12 residues. CDR1 and CDR2 (germline): DFQATT, SNEGSKA (reference sequence). The germline V and J ends were trimmed by 5 bases and 5 bases, with 12 bases remaining between them. The CDR3 DNA sequence: TGCAGTGCTGGGCAGGGTAGGGAGACCCAGTACTTC. It is translated as CSAGQGRETQYF.

This clonotype was detected only a few times. V is TRBV29-1 and J is TRBJ2-7; D tentatively fits TRBD1 or TRBD2 (5 bases each). The CDR3 sequence is 12 residues long. V gave up 4 bases and J gave up 9 bases, with 16 bases separating them. Germline values: CDR1 SQVTM, CDR2 ANQGSEA. The CDR3 nucleotides are TGCAGCGTTGCCGAGGGACGGGGTGTGCAGTACTTC. Amino acid sequence: CSVAEGRGVQYF.

This clonotype is labeled as medium-sized. V is TRBV15 and J is TRBJ1-5; no firm D call. V gave up 4 bases and J gave up 6 bases, with 10 bases separating them. Per the germline V gene, CDR1 is LNHNV and CDR2 is YYDKDF (reference sequence). This CDR3 is 13 amino acids long. The CDR3 DNA follows: TGTGCCACCAGCACCACGTTACGTCAGCCCCAGCATTTT. Translated: CATSTTLRQPQHF.

This clonotype qualifies as medium-sized. V is TRBV6-1 and J is TRBJ1-5; D is perhaps TRBD1 (6 bases). Germline V gives CDR1 MNHNS, CDR2 SASEGT. Trimming left V 6 bases short and J 5 bases short, with 11 bases between. The CDR3 is 13 residues long. The CDR3 nucleotides are TGTGCCAGCAGACCTCCAGGGGATCAGCCCCAGCATTTT. Translation gives CASRPPGDQPQHF.

V is TRBV27 and J is TRBJ1-5; no clear D gene. Germline assignment: CDR1 MNHEY and CDR2 SMNVEV (reference sequence). This CDR3 spans 16 amino acids. Trimming took off 5 bases at V and 0 bases at J, with 14 bases between the two ends. The CDR3 coding sequence is TGTGCCAGCAGTCAATTCCAGCGGGGTAGCAATCAGCCCCAGCATTTT. As protein: CASSQFQRGSNQPQHF.